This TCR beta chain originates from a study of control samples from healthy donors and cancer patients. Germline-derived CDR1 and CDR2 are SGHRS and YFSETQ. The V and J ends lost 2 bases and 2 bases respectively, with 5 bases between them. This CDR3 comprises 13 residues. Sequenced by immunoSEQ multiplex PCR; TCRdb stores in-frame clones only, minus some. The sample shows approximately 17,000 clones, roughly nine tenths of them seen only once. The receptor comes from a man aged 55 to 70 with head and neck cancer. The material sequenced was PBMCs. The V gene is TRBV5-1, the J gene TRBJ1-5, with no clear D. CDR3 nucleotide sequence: TGCGCCAGCAGCTTCGGGGGCAATCAGCCCCAGCATTTT. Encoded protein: CASSFGGNQPQHF.